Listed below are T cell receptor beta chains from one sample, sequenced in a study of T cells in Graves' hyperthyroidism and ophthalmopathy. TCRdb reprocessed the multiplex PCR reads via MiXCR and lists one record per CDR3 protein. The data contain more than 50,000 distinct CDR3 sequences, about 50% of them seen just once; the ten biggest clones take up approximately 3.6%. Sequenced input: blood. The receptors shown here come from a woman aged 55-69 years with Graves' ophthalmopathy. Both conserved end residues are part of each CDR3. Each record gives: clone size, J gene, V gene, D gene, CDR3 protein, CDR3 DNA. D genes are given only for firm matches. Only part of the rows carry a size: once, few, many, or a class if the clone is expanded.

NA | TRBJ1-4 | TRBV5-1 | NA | CASSRGTNEKLFF | TGCGCCAGCAGCCGGGGGACTAATGAAAAACTGTTTTTT
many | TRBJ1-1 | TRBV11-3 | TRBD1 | CASSPQRGQGYRWRNTEAFF | TGTGCCAGCAGCCCCCAAAGGGGACAGGGCTACCGGTGGCGGAACACTGAAGCTTTCTTT
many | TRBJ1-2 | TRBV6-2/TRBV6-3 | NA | CASSTEYGYTF | TGTGCCAGCAGTACAGAGTATGGCTACACCTTC
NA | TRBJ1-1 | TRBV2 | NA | CASGVPGVRNTEAFF | TGTGCCAGCGGTGTGCCAGGGGTCAGGAACACTGAAGCTTTCTTT
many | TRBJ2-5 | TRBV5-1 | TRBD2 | CASSKGLAGGETQYF | TGCGCCAGCAGCAAAGGACTAGCCGGCGGAGAGACCCAGTACTTC
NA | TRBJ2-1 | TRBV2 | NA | CASMFRGNEQFF | TGTGCCAGCATGTTCAGGGGCAATGAGCAGTTCTTC
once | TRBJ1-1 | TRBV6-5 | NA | CANSGGTEAFF | TGTGCCAACAGTGGCGGCACTGAGGCTTTCTTT
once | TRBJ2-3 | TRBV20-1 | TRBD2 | CSADTASGSRGSADTQYF | TGCAGTGCTGATACCGCTAGCGGGAGTAGGGGGTCGGCAGATACGCAGTATTTT
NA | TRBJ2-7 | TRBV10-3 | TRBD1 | CAISPGQGADEQYF | TGTGCCATCAGTCCCGGACAGGGGGCGGACGAGCAGTACTTC
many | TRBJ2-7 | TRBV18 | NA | CASSPASGIGYEQYF | TGTGCCAGCTCACCAGCGTCAGGCATCGGGTACGAGCAGTACTTC
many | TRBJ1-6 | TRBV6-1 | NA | CASSSGPYNSPLHF | TGTGCCAGCAGTTCGGGACCATATAATTCACCCCTCCACTTT
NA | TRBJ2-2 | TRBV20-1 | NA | CSAANRAFGTGELVF | TGCAGTGCGGCCAACAGGGCTTTTGGCACCGGGGAGCTGGTTTTT
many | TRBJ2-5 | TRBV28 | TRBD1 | CASREGGQGGETQYF | TGTGCCAGCAGGGAGGGTGGACAGGGTGGGGAGACCCAGTACTTC
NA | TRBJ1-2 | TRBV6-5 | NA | CASRRTGANYGYTF | TGTGCCAGCAGGCGAACTGGGGCCAACTATGGCTACACCTTC
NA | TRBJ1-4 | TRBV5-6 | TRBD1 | CASSFQGVDEKLFF | TGTGCCAGCAGCTTCCAGGGGGTAGATGAAAAACTGTTTTTT
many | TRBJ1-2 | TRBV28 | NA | CASSTEQGVYGYTF | TGTGCCAGCAGTACCGAACAGGGTGTCTATGGCTACACCTTC
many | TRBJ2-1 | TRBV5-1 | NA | CASSSGNNEQFF | TGCGCCAGCAGCTCGGGGAACAATGAGCAGTTCTTC
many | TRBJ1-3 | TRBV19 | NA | CASRLQGSGNTIYF | TGTGCCAGTAGATTACAGGGCTCTGGAAACACCATATATTTT
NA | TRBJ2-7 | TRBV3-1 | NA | CASSQGRNYEQYF | TGTGCCAGCAGCCAAGGCAGGAACTACGAGCAGTACTTC
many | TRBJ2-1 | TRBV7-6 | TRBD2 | CASSTRGLAEYNEQFF | TGTGCCAGCAGCACCCGGGGACTAGCGGAGTACAATGAGCAGTTCTTC
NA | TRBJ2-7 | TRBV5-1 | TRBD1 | CASSLNWDRVAGDEQYF | TGCGCCAGCAGCTTGAATTGGGACAGGGTAGCCGGGGATGAGCAGTACTTC
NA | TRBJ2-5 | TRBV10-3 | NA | CAISEPGRAERAQYF | TGTGCCATCAGTGAGCCGGGGCGAGCGGAGAGGGCCCAGTACTTC
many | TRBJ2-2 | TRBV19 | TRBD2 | CASSGLAGGIGELFF | TGTGCCAGTAGTGGCCTAGCGGGAGGAATCGGGGAGCTGTTTTTT
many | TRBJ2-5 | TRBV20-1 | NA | CSASIQARETQYF | TGCAGTGCTAGTATTCAAGCTCGGGAGACCCAGTACTTC
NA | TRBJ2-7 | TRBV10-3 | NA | CAITSLAGRYEQYF | TGTGCCATCACCTCACTCGCCGGTCGTTACGAGCAGTACTTC
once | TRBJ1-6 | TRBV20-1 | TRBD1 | CSAPDRGLVSPLHF | TGCAGTGCCCCTGACAGGGGATTAGTATCACCCCTCCACTTT
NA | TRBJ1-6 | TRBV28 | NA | CASNPGTAKEPLHF | TGTGCCAGCAACCCTGGGACGGCCAAGGAGCCCCTCCACTTT
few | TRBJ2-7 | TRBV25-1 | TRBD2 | CASSAWTSGGAPPCSYEQYF | TGTGCCAGCAGTGCCTGGACTAGCGGGGGTGCACCTCCGTGCTCCTACGAGCAGTACTTC
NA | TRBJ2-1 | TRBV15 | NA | CATSSTGTYYNEQFF | TGTGCCACCAGCAGCACCGGGACATACTACAATGAGCAGTTCTTC
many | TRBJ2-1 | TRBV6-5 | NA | CASTLTPGADEQFF | TGTGCCAGCACCCTCACCCCAGGGGCCGATGAGCAGTTCTTC
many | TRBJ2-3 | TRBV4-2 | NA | CASSQGRTSDTQYF | TGTGCCAGCAGCCAGGGTAGGACTTCAGATACGCAGTATTTT
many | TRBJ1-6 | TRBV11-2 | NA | CASSGPGHYNSPLHF | TGTGCCAGCAGCGGCCCGGGCCACTATAATTCACCCCTCCACTTT
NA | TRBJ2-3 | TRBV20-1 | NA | CSAKPGLGTDTQYF | TGCAGTGCTAAGCCGGGACTCGGCACAGATACGCAGTATTTT
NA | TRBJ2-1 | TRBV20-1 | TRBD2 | CSARDSSSGYEQLF | TGCAGTGCTAGAGATTCGTCTAGCGGGTATGAGCAGCTCTTC
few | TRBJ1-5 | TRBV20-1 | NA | CSGGEWSNQPQHF | TGCAGTGGAGGAGAGTGGAGCAATCAGCCCCAGCATTTT
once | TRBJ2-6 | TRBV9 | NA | CASSVGRDSGANVLTF | TGTGCCAGCAGCGTAGGACGCGACTCTGGGGCCAACGTCCTGACTTTC
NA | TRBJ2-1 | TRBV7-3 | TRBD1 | CASSTADRYNEQFF | TGTGCCAGCAGCACGGCGGACAGGTACAATGAGCAGTTCTTC
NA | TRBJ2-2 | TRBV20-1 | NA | CSATGRTGELFF | TGCAGTGCAACAGGGAGAACCGGGGAGCTGTTTTTT
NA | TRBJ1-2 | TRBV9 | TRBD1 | CASSEGVGTGFNGYTF | TGTGCCAGCAGCGAAGGGGTTGGGACAGGGTTTAACGGCTACACCTTC
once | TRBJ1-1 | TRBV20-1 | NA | CSATLGGAEAFF | TGCAGTGCTACTTTAGGGGGAGCTGAAGCTTTCTTT
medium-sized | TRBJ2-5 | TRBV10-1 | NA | CASSEGETQYF | TGCGCCAGTAGCGAAGGGGAGACCCAGTACTTC
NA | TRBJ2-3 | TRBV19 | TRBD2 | CASSPTGGSGGATDTQYF | TGTGCCAGTAGTCCTACAGGGGGTAGCGGGGGGGCAACAGATACGCAGTATTTT
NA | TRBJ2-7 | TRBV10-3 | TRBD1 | CAISEGQAYEQYF | TGTGCCATCAGTGAAGGACAGGCCTACGAGCAGTACTTC
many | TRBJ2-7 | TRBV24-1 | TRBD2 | CATSDPTSGIYEQYF | TGTGCCACCAGTGACCCGACTAGCGGGATCTACGAGCAGTACTTC
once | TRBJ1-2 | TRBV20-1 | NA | CSARDTYENYGYTF | TGCAGTGCTAGAGATACGTACGAAAACTATGGCTACACCTTC